The text below deals with one TCR beta chain. Its antigen is as yet unknown. The primer mix had 60 Vbeta and 13 Jbeta primers. Produced via immunoSEQ multiplex PCR; TCRdb's table is partial and in-frame only. Counted here are about 110,000 clones, approximately 73% occurring once; the ten biggest clones make up roughly 8%. From germline, CDR1 is SGHVS and CDR2 FQNEAQ. The CDR3 runs 15 residues. With 1 base removed from V and 1 base from J, the gap between germline ends came to 10 bases. The entry originates in a study of cytomegalovirus exposure and HLA in healthy donors. Findings and limits, study-wide: TCR beta V- and J-gene trimming was later associated with a missense DCLRE1C variant. The presence/absence work took it that sequencing depth was about the same across donors. The authors later found HLA-associated TCR beta chains more clonally expanded than equally common others.

The chain recombines TRBV7-8 with TRBJ2-5; no firm D call. This TCR came from a man younger than 40 in good health and CMV-seronegative. Sequenced: PBMCs. In nucleotides, the CDR3 is TGTGCCAGCAGCTTAGGATTAGCCACCCAAGAGACCCAGTACTTC. As protein: CASSLGLATQETQYF.